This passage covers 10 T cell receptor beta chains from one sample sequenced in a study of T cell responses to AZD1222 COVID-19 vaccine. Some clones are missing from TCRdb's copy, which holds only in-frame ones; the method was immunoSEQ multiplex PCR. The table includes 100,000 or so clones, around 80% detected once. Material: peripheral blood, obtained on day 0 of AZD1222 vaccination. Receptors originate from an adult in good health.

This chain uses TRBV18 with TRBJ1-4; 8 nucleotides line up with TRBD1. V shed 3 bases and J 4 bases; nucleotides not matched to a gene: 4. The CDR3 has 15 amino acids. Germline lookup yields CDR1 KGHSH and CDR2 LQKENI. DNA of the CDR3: TGTGCCAGCTCACCCGACAGGGGACTTAATGAAAAACTGTTTTTT. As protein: CASSPDRGLNEKLFF.

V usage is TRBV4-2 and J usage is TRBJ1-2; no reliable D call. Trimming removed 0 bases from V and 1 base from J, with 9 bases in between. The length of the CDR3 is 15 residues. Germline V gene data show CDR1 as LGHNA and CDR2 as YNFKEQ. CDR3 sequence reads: CASSQDANLNYGYTF. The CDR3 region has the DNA TGTGCCAGCAGCCAAGATGCAAACCTTAACTATGGCTACACCTTC.

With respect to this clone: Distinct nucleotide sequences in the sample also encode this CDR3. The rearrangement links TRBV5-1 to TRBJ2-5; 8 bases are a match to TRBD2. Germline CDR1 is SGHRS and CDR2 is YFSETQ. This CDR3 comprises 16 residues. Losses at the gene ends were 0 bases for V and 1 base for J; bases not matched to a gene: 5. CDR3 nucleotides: TGCGCCAGCAGCTTGGGTGGTCGGGGGGGCCAAGAGACCCAGTACTTC. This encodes CASSLGGRGGQETQYF.

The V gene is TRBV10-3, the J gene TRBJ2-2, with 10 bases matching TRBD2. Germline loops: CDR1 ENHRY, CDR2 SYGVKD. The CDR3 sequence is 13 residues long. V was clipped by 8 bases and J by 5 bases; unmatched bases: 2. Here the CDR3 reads CAIGAGGTGELFF. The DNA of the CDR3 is TGTGCCATCGGAGCGGGGGGGACCGGGGAGCTGTTTTTT.

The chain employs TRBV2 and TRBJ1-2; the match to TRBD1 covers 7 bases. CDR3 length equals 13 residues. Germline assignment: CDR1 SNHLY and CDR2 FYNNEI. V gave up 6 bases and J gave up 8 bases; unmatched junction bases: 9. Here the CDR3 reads CASRPDRFEGYTF. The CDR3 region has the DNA TGTGCCAGCAGGCCGGACAGGTTTGAGGGCTACACCTTC.

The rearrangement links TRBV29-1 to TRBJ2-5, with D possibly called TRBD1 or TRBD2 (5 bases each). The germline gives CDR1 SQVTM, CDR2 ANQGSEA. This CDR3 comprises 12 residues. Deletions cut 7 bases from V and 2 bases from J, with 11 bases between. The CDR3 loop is CSAGDGQETQYF. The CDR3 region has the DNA TGCAGCGCTGGGGACGGACAAGAGACCCAGTACTTC.

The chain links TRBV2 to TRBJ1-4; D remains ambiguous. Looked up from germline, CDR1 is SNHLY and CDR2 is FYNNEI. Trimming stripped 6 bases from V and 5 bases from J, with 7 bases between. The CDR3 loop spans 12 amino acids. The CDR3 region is CASRYLNEKLFF. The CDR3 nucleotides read TGTGCCAGCAGGTATTTGAATGAAAAACTGTTTTTT.

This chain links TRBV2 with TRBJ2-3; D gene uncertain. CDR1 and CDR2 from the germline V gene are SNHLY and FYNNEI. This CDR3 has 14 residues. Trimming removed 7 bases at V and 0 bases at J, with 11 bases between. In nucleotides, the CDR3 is TGTGCCAGCATGGGGAAAATTAGCACAGATACGCAGTATTTT. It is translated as CASMGKISTDTQYF.

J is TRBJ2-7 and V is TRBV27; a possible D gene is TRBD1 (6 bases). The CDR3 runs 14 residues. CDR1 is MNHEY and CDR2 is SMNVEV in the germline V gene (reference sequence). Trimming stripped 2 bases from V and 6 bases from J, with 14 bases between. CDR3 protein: CASSLVRQGFEQYF. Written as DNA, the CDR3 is TGTGCCAGCAGTTTAGTTCGCCAGGGGTTCGAGCAGTACTTC.

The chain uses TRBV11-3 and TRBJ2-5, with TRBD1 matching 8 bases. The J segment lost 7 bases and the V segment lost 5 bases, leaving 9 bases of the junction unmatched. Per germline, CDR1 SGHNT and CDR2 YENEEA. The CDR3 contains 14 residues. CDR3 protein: CASSQGQAYGTQYF. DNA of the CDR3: TGTGCCAGCAGCCAGGGACAGGCTTACGGGACCCAGTACTTC.